These 30 T cell receptor beta chains were sequenced from one sample in a study of regulatory T cells in long-lasting Graves disease. Building of the TCR beta libraries involved iRepertoire HTBI primers and Arm-PCR of CDR3 regions. TCRdb called the multiplex PCR reads again in MiXCR, with one record for every CDR3 protein. The sample holds approximately 350,000 distinct CDR3 sequences, roughly 17% seen once. The time point: newly diagnosed GD, antithyroid drugs for less than 3 months. PBMCs were the source of the RNA used for TCR sequencing. The data also belong to a second study, concerning T cells in Graves' hyperthyroidism and ophthalmopathy.

Sequenced material: peripheral blood mononuclear cells (PBMCs), taken at new diagnosis, from a patient treated with antithyroid drugs. Receptors were obtained from a young woman with Graves disease.

This clonotype showed up many times. This chain connects TRBV12-3 or TRBV12-4 to TRBJ2-1, with D maybe TRBD2 (6 bases). The CDR3 covers 18 residues. Trimming left V 0 bases short and J 2 bases short, with 17 bases between. The CDR3 spells CASSLAIVGAGPYNEQFF. DNA of the CDR3: TGTGCCAGCAGTTTAGCGATCGTAGGAGCGGGTCCCTACAATGAGCAGTTCTTC.

This clonotype was seen many times. This chain joins TRBV3-1 and TRBJ2-3; either TRBD1 or TRBD2 may fit D (5 bases each). Trimming removed 4 bases from V and 4 bases from J, with 15 bases in between. Germline V gene data show CDR1 as LGHDT and CDR2 as YNNKEL (reference sequence). CDR3 size: 15 residues. Written as DNA, the CDR3 is TGTGCCAGCAGCCCGGCCAGGGAGCAGGCAGATACGCAGTATTTT. It encodes CASSPAREQADTQYF.

There are many counts of this clonotype. The chain links TRBV7-3 to TRBJ1-1; weak D call: TRBD1 (5 bases). Germline CDR1 reads SGHTA; CDR2 reads FQGTGA. The length of the CDR3 is 13 residues. V shed 3 bases and J shed 2 bases, with 7 bases lying between them. The CDR3, as DNA: TGTGCCAGCAGCTTTTGGACAAACACTGAAGCTTTCTTT. Its protein is CASSFWTNTEAFF.

The chain couples TRBV28 to TRBJ1-2, with D unclear. The CDR3 is 13 amino acids. Germline values: CDR1 MDHEN, CDR2 SYDVKM. V was clipped by 2 bases and J by 3 bases, with 7 bases between them. CDR3 loop: CASSLGSDYGYTF. CDR3 in DNA: TGTGCCAGCAGTTTAGGCAGCGACTATGGCTACACCTTC.

This clonotype was counted many times. The chain combines TRBV7-2 with TRBJ2-2; TRBD2 is a possible D gene (6 bases). The germline V gene has CDR1 SGHTA and CDR2 FQGNSA. Between the trimmed V and J ends, which lost 5 bases and 0 bases, there was a span of 10 bases. The CDR3 spans 15 residues. CDR3 nucleotide sequence: TGTGCCAGCAGCCCCGCGGGATCGAACACCGGGGAGCTGTTTTTT. It specifies CASSPAGSNTGELFF.

This sequence joins TRBV20-1 and TRBJ1-2, with a weak D call TRBD1 (6 bases). The germline V gene has CDR1 DFQATT and CDR2 SNEGSKA (reference sequence). Trimming left V 3 bases short and J 12 bases short, with 14 bases between. The CDR3 has 11 residues. The CDR3 loop reads CSASLRTENTF. CDR3 coding DNA: TGCAGTGCTAGCCTACGGACAGAAAACACCTTC.

Worth noting for this clonotype: A much larger clone lies one base from this, so it may be a read error. The V gene is TRBV11-1, the J gene TRBJ1-5; 7 bases line up with TRBD1. The CDR3 is 13 amino acids. Germline CDR1 and CDR2: SGHAT and FQDESV (reference sequence). CDR3 loop: CVSSVTGNQPQHF. The CDR3, as DNA: TGTGTCAGCAGCGTGACAGGGAATCAGCCCCAGCATTTT.

This clonotype showed up many times. This chain connects TRBV5-1 to TRBJ2-3; 10 positions match TRBD2. With V trimmed by 5 bases and J by 0 bases, 12 bases remained unmatched. This CDR3 has 18 residues. The germline V gene has CDR1 SGHRS and CDR2 YFSETQ. CDR3 sequence (DNA): TGCGCCAGCAGGCCGACGACTAGCGGGCCGGGAAGCACAGATACGCAGTATTTT. Its translation: CASRPTTSGPGSTDTQYF. The full variable domain, rest sourced from reference TRBV5-1 and TRBJ2-3, is KAGVTQTPRYLIKTRGQQVTLSCSPISGHRSVSWYQQTPGQGLQFLFEYFSETQRNKGNFPGRFSGRQFSNSRSEMNVSTLELGDSALYLCASRPTTSGPGSTDTQYFGPGTRLTVL.

This clonotype was picked up many times. This sequence joins TRBV27 and TRBJ1-6; D is unclear. Trimming pared 6 bases from V and 4 bases from J, leaving 13 bases between. The CDR3 is 15 residues long. In germline, CDR1 is MNHEY, CDR2 SMNVEV (reference sequence). The DNA of the CDR3 is TGTGCCAGCAGGTCGGAGGGCCTTTATAATTCACCCCTCCACTTT. Translating it yields CASRSEGLYNSPLHF.

The chain recombines TRBV6-1 with TRBJ2-5; D might be TRBD2 (6 bases). Germline V gene lookup returns CDR1 MNHNS and CDR2 SASEGT. The V end was cut by 2 bases, the J end by 4 bases, with 14 bases between. The CDR3 is 15 amino acids. This CDR3 is CASSELGGVRETQYF. The CDR3 DNA follows: TGTGCCAGCAGTGAATTGGGGGGAGTTAGAGAGACCCAGTACTTC.

This chain uses TRBV18 with TRBJ2-7; 8 bases fit TRBD1. V lost 0 bases, J lost 4 bases, and 5 bases stayed unmatched. The CDR3 has 15 amino acids. In germline, CDR1 is KGHSH, CDR2 LQKENI. The CDR3 is CASSPPTGAQYEQYF. The CDR3 nucleotides are TGTGCCAGCTCACCACCGACAGGGGCTCAATACGAGCAGTACTTC.

In this sample, this clonotype turned up many times. V and J are TRBV15 and TRBJ2-7; D is ambiguous. Germline CDR1 is LNHNV and CDR2 is YYDKDF (reference sequence). V lost 0 bases, J lost 0 bases, and 21 bases lay in between. This CDR3 comprises 19 residues. CDR3 nucleotide sequence: TGTGCCACCAGCAGAGATTCGGTACTTGACCTAACTCTCTCCTACGAGCAGTACTTC. This translates into CATSRDSVLDLTLSYEQYF.

This clonotype was counted only a few times. The V and J genes are TRBV5-1 and TRBJ2-7, with D unclear. This CDR3 region has 15 residues. Germline V gene sequence: CDR1 SGHRS, CDR2 YFSETQ. Deletions cut 1 base from V and 3 bases from J, with 14 bases between. The CDR3 loop reads CASSLSRQVLYEQYF. DNA for the CDR3: TGCGCCAGCAGCTTGAGTCGGCAGGTCCTCTACGAGCAGTACTTC.

This sequence joins TRBV20-1 and TRBJ2-1; TRBD2 matches at 13 bases. With V trimmed by 6 bases and J by 0 bases, 11 bases remained unmatched. Germline V gene data show CDR1 as DFQATT and CDR2 as SNEGSKA (reference sequence). This CDR3 spans 18 amino acids. The chain's CDR3 is CSAGGLAGDYFSYNEQFF. In nucleotides, the CDR3 is TGCAGTGCAGGCGGACTAGCGGGAGACTACTTCTCCTACAATGAGCAGTTCTTC.

This clonotype was picked up many times. The chain is built from TRBV7-9 and TRBJ2-5; D uncertain. V was cut by 2 bases and J by 7 bases, with 8 bases left in between. The CDR3 length is 12 residues. In germline, CDR1 is SEHNR, CDR2 FQNEAQ (reference sequence). The DNA for the CDR3 is TGTGCCAGCAGCTTATCGGTCGGGACCCAGTACTTC. It specifies CASSLSVGTQYF.

A few counts support this clonotype. The genes are TRBV7-9 and TRBJ2-7, with D tentatively TRBD1 (6 bases). V lost 5 bases and J lost 2, with 25 bases in between. The CDR3 has 18 amino acids. The germline V gene encodes CDR1 SEHNR and CDR2 FQNEAQ (reference sequence). CDR3 loop: CASSPESPLAGVPYEQYF. The CDR3 coding sequence is TGTGCCAGCAGCCCAGAATCGCCGCTGGCAGGGGTACCCTACGAGCAGTACTTC.

This clonotype was observed at least ten times. The chain uses TRBV20-1 and TRBJ2-2; D might be TRBD1 (6 bases). The V and J ends lost 6 bases and 5 bases respectively, with 10 bases between them. Germline loops: CDR1 DFQATT, CDR2 SNEGSKA (reference sequence). The CDR3 is 12 amino acids. CDR3 protein: CSALRGTGELFF. The DNA for the CDR3 is TGCAGTGCCCTCAGGGGTACCGGGGAGCTGTTTTTT.

This clonotype was observed at least ten times. The gene calls are TRBV10-1 and TRBJ2-2; D may be TRBD2 (7 bases). V lost 10 bases and J 0 bases, leaving 18 bases between the germline ends. CDR1 WNHNN and CDR2 SYGVQD come from the germline V gene (reference sequence). CDR3 size: 16 residues. CDR3 nucleotide sequence: TGCGCCATCCCACAGGGAGGGCACTCGAACACCGGGGAGCTGTTTTTT. This gives the protein CAIPQGGHSNTGELFF.

This clonotype appeared many times. This chain links TRBV3-1 with TRBJ2-1; D unclear. CDR1 LGHDT and CDR2 YNNKEL come from the germline V gene (reference sequence). V dropped 1 base and J dropped 6 bases, with 4 bases sitting between them. This CDR3 region has 12 residues. The CDR3, as DNA: TGTGCCAGCAGCCAAGGGCCCAATGAGCAGTTCTTC. Its protein product is CASSQGPNEQFF.

This chain joins TRBV27 and TRBJ2-2; a possible D gene is TRBD2 (6 bases). The CDR3 loop spans 15 amino acids. Looked up from germline, CDR1 is MNHEY and CDR2 is SMNVEV (reference sequence). The V end lost 4 bases, the J end lost 2 bases, and 11 bases lay between the germline ends. CDR3 DNA sequence: TGTGCCAGCAGTTCGACCGGGGGAAACACCGGGGAGCTGTTTTTT. Amino acid sequence: CASSSTGGNTGELFF.

This clonotype was recorded many times. The chain joins TRBV5-1 to TRBJ2-1, with D perhaps TRBD2 (7 bases). The CDR3 is made up of 12 amino acids. The germline CDR1 and CDR2 sequences are SGHRS and YFSETQ. Trimming took off 3 bases at V and 8 bases at J, with 9 bases between the two ends. The chain's CDR3 is CASSWGGDEQFF. For the CDR3, the DNA is TGCGCCAGCAGCTGGGGGGGCGATGAGCAGTTCTTC.

This clonotype has only a few counts. At one of its ends the junction is not consistent with the germline gene, which may arise from a read error. This chain connects TRBV27 to TRBJ2-3, with no clear D. The better agreement between TRBJ2-7 and the DNA end casts doubt on the J call. The CDR3 extends over 13 amino acids. Germline assignment: CDR1 MNHEY and CDR2 SMNVEV (reference sequence). CDR3 nucleotides: TGTGCTAGCAGTTTATCCTCCCTTTACGAGCAGTACTTC. Translating gives CASSLSSLYEQYF.

This clonotype was recorded many times. The gene calls are TRBV6-2 or TRBV6-3 and TRBJ1-1; 7 bases align to TRBD1. The CDR3 is 14 amino acids. Per germline, CDR1 MNHEY and CDR2 SVGEGT. The V and J ends lost 5 bases and 2 bases, in that order; junction bases with no gene match: 5. CDR3 sequence (DNA): TGTGCCAGCAGTGGACGACAGGGAAACACTGAAGCTTTCTTT. Translated: CASSGRQGNTEAFF.

The V call is TRBV2, the J call TRBJ1-6; 7 bases match TRBD1. The CDR3 is 15 residues long. The V and J ends lost 5 bases and 5 bases, in that order; junction bases with no gene match: 6. Germline V gene data show CDR1 as SNHLY and CDR2 as FYNNEI. CDR3: CASSPTGQNNSPLHF. The CDR3 nucleotides read TGTGCCAGCAGTCCAACGGGACAGAATAATTCACCCCTCCACTTT.

To note about this clonotype: A much larger clone differs from this one at a single base, so this may be a read error. The CDR3 reads CVSAGTTEETQYF. DNA of the CDR3: TGTGTCAGCGCCGGGACTACCGAAGAGACCCAGTACTTC. The rearrangement uses TRBV7-9 and TRBJ2-5; TRBD2 agrees at 7 bases. Germline CDR1 is SEHNR and CDR2 is FQNEAQ (reference sequence). There are 13 residues in the CDR3.

The chain is built from TRBV6-1 and TRBJ2-7; 9 bases are shared with TRBD1. CDR1 and CDR2 (germline): MNHNS, SASEGT. This CDR3 region has 15 residues. J gave up 4 bases and V 6 bases, and 10 bases lay outside the gene matches. The CDR3 nucleotides are TGTGCCAGCAGACCTCGGACAGGGGCGGTATACGAGCAGTACTTC. Protein: CASRPRTGAVYEQYF.

This clonotype was observed many times. V gene TRBV6-1 combines with J gene TRBJ2-2, with 8 positions matching TRBD1. Germline loops: CDR1 MNHNS, CDR2 SASEGT. The CDR3 runs 15 residues. With 5 bases clipped from V and 7 bases from J, the junction kept 9 bases outside the gene matches. Here the CDR3 DNA reads TGTGCCAGCAGTAACCAGGGGGCGCAGAACGGGGAGCTGTTTTTT. It codes for CASSNQGAQNGELFF.

This clonotype was counted ten times or more. The rearrangement links TRBV11-2 to TRBJ1-1; no definite D call. CDR3 length equals 12 residues. Germline V gives CDR1 SGHAT, CDR2 FQNNGV. Trimming stripped 3 bases from V and 4 bases from J, with 6 bases between. The CDR3 DNA reads as TGTGCCAGCAGCTTCGGTGCCACTGAAGCTTTCTTT. The encoded protein is CASSFGATEAFF.

This clonotype was found many times. This chain connects TRBV11-2 to TRBJ2-5; D ambiguous. The ends were cut back, 5 bases at V and 5 bases at J, with 6 bases in the middle. This CDR3 is built from 11 residues. Germline CDR1 and CDR2: SGHAT and FQNNGV. CDR3 nucleotide sequence: TGTGCCAGCAGCCGAACGGAGACCCAGTACTTC. It translates to CASSRTETQYF.

This clonotype has at least ten counts. Sequence at one end of the junction differs from germline and may be a read error. The chain combines TRBV5-1 with TRBJ1-2, with 9 positions matching TRBD1. Looked up from germline, CDR1 is SGHRS and CDR2 is YFSETQ. CDR3 length: 17 amino acids. This chain's CDR3 is CASSLAIGQGMFYGYTF. In DNA form, the CDR3 reads TGTGCCAGCAGCTTAGCTATCGGACAGGGGATGTTCTATGGCTACACCTTC. The variable domain in full, completed from reference TRBV5-1 and TRBJ1-2, reads KAGVTQTPRYLIKTRGQQVTLSCSPISGHRSVSWYQQTPGQGLQFLFEYFSETQRNKGNFPGRFSGRQFSNSRSEMNVSTLELGDSALYLCASSLAIGQGMFYGYTFGSGTRLTVV.